This T cell receptor beta chain is from a study of CD8+CD57+ T cells in acquired aplastic anemia. Whole-study context: Mean DNA quantity obtained from sorted CD4+ and CD8+ cells was 2.5 to 4 ug.

TCR beta VDJ and CDR3 profiling used genomic DNA as template. TCRdb itself ran the reads through MiXCR, one entry per CDR3 protein. The sample comprises more than 150,000 distinct CDR3 sequences, 45% to 60% of which are singletons, and 13% rests with the top ten. To note about this clonotype: Antigen specificity is unknown.

The CDR3 is made up of 14 amino acids. Germline loops: CDR1 ENHRY, CDR2 SYGVKD. The V end was cut by 10 bases, the J end by 4 bases, with 19 bases between. Whole-study findings and limits: CD8+ Simpson's diversity showed no significant patient-control difference. It was found that almost 30 CD8+ CDR3 sequences were shared between patients and controls.

An expansion of CD8+CD57+ cells by flow cytometry had been shown in patients chosen for sequencing. The sequence was obtained from a human donor with aplastic anemia. The sequenced material came from sorted CD4+, CD8+, or CD8+CD57+ T cells (not recorded which) from PBMCs. The rearrangement joins TRBV10-3 to TRBJ1-1; a possible D gene is TRBD1 (5 bases). CDR3 DNA sequence: TGTGCCAGCAGACTCCTCGGGGGTTTCACTGAAGCTTTCTTT. Its translation: CASRLLGGFTEAFF.